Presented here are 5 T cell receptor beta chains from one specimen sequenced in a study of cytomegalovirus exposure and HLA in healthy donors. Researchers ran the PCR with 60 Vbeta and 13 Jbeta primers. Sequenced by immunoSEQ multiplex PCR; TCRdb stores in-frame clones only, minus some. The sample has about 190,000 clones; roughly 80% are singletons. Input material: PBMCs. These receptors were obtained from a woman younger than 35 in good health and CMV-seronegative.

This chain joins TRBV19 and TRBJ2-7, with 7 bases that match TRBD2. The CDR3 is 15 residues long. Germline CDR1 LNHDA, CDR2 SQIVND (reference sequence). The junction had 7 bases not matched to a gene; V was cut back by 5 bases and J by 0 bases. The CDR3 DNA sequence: TGTGCCAGTAGTTCCCTAGCGGCTAACTCCTACGAGCAGTACTTC. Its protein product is CASSSLAANSYEQYF.

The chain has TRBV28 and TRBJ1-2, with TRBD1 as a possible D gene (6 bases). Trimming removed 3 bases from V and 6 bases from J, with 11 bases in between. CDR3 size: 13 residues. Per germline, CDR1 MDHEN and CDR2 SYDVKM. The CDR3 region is CASSFSAGDGYTF. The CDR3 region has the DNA TGTGCCAGCAGTTTCAGCGCAGGGGATGGCTACACCTTC.

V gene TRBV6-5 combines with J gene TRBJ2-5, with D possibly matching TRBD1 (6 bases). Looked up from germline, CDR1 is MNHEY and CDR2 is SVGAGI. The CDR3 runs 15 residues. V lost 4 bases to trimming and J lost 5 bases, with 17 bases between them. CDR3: CASSSRARGRETQYF. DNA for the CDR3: TGTGCCAGCAGTTCCCGGGCCAGGGGTCGGGAGACCCAGTACTTC.

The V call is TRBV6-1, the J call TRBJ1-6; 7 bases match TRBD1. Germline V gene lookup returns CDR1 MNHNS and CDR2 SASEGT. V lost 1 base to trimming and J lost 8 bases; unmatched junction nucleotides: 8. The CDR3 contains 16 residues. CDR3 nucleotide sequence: TGTGCCAGCAGTGAAGTTACGACAGGGACCTATTCACCCCTCCACTTT. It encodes CASSEVTTGTYSPLHF.

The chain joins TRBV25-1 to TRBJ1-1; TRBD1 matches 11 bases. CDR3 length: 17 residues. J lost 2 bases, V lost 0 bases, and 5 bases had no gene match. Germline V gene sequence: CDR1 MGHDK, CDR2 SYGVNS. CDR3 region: CASSEYYGTGGNTEAFF. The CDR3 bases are TGTGCCAGCAGTGAATATTACGGGACAGGGGGTAACACTGAAGCTTTCTTT.